This T cell receptor (beta chain) came from a study of radiation and T cells in renal cell carcinoma (TCRdb year 2020). With respect to the entire study: A total of around 50 samples underwent TCR beta sequencing, made up of 25 or so tumors and some 27 peripheral blood samples. The final blood draw took place at 4 weeks after radiation, the same time as nephrectomy. In the 45 to 65 samples combined, some 4,100,000 unique CDR3 nucleotide sequences were found, encoding 2 million to 3 million unique CDR3 amino acid sequences. Points the paper makes about the study in general: Because no pretreatment tumor biopsies were available, whether clonotypes were present in the tumor at baseline could not be determined. An increase in top tumor clonotypes in blood was observed from baseline to 2 weeks post-radiation, followed by contraction by 4 weeks, which was taken to suggest transient expansion of tumor-resident clones. Blood repertoire dynamics were not followed beyond 4 weeks after treatment. Effects of radiation dose or scheduling on the TCR repertoire could not be addressed with the single-armed trial design.

The time point label of this sample denotes: blood 4 weeks post-SBRT, at nephrectomy. According to the study, the label for this sample's treatment or condition signals: 15 Gy SBRT to primary tumor, nephrectomy 4 weeks later. The samples were drawn from a clinical trial, where primary renal cell carcinomas were treated with 15 Gy of stereotactic body radiation therapy and then removed by nephrectomy 4 weeks afterward. To track tumor-enriched clonotypes, serial peripheral blood was sampled from radiation-treated patients at baseline and at 2 weeks and 4 weeks after SBRT. Renal cell carcinoma with clear cell pathology was present in all patients. Genomic DNA for TCR sequencing was prepared using the QIAamp DNA Blood Mini Kit (Qiagen). Only samples passing all quality control checks were included in the analyses. TCR beta libraries were generated from genomic DNA with the immunoSEQ kit, following the manufacturer's recommendations. To prepare libraries, a first multiplex PCR with proprietary primers was run, followed by a second PCR that added unique barcodes, and a bead cleanup was done after each round. A kit-provided positive control reaction and a negative control reaction were included in every sample batch. The final libraries underwent checking on an Agilent 4200 TapeStation D1000 ScreenTape, volumetric pooling, and quantification by qPCR. An Illumina NextSeq500 fitted with a MidOutput 150-cycle cartridge performed the sequencing, running 156 Read1 cycles and 15 Index1 cycles with the kit's custom primers. The pooled library was loaded at around 1.1 pM, and roughly 20% PhiX control was spiked in. As for how the authors treated the data: Vendor-processed data were analyzed in R, and a clonotype was defined as all T cells sharing the same CDR3 nucleotide sequence. In the clone abundance analyses, frequencies were normalized to the 10,000 most abundant clones in each sample. Public T cell clones, averaging fewer than five per sample, were removed before analysis. Tumor-enriched clonotypes and baseline blood-enriched clonotypes were defined as those with an abundance difference of at least 32-fold between compartments. A beta-binomial differential abundance model was used to identify clonotypes that expanded or contracted between blood time points. Tumor-blood repertoire similarity was measured with the Baroni-Urbani and Buser coefficient, and group comparisons used two-tailed Wilcoxon tests in R. Sourced from immuneACCESS, this table was stored by TCRdb with only in-frame sequences that have V and J called. A share of the clones is absent; for the studies checked, an unresolved V gene accounts for under half, and the remainder has no known explanation. The V and J calls and clone size are taken from that table; D and trimming were inferred from the DNA. This sample gives over 120,000 clones in total; around nine tenths of them show up just once. The ten largest clones represent less than 20% of the sample.

As to this clone: What antigen it recognizes has not been identified. Base qualities are not recorded, but no much larger clone differs from it by a single base.

The germline V gene yields LGHNA for CDR1 and YSLEER for CDR2. The CDR3 measures 17 amino acids from cysteine to phenylalanine. The sequence is cut down to CDR3 DNA, 51 bases in frame from base 1. The V end loses 0 bases and the J end loses 4 bases, and a stretch of 16 bases separates them. The receptor's source is a woman aged 50 to 60 with renal cell carcinoma. The rearrangement joined TRBV4-3 to TRBJ2-1; no D gene call is confident. This material consisted of blood, taken from a patient whose treatment included radiotherapy and nephrectomy. The CDR3 reads CASSQDQATWGYNEQFF. The DNA sequence is as follows: TGCGCCAGCAGCCAAGATCAGGCTACCTGGGGTTACAATGAGCAGTTCTTC.